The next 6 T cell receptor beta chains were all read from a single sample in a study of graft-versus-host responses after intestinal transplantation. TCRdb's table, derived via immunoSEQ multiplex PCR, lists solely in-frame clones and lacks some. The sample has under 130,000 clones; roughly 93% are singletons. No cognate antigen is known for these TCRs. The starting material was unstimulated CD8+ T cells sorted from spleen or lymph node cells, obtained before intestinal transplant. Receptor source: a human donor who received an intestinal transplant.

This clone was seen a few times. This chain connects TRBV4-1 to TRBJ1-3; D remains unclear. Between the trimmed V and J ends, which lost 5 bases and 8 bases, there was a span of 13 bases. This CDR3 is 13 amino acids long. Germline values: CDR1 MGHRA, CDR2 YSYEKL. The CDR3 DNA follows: TGCGCCAGCAGCGGGTGGTGGGGAGACACCATATATTTT. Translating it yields CASSGWWGDTIYF.

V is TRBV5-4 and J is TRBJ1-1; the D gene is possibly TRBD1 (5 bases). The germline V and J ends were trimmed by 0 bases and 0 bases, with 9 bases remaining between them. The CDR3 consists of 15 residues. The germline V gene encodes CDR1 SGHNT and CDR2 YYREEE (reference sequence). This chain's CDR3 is CASSLDGALNTEAFF. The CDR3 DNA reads TGTGCCAGCAGCTTGGACGGGGCCCTGAACACTGAAGCTTTCTTT.

CDR3 nucleotide sequence: TGTGCCAGTAGTCCAAGGTACCAGGGAGTTAGTGATGGCTACACCTTC. Encoded protein: CASSPRYQGVSDGYTF. This chain joins TRBV19 and TRBJ1-2; D might be TRBD1 (5 bases). The germline CDR1 and CDR2 sequences are LNHDA and SQIVND (reference sequence). This CDR3 has 16 amino acids. Trimming pared 5 bases from V and 6 bases from J, leaving 22 bases between. Supplemented by reference TRBV19 and TRBJ1-2, the full variable domain reads DGGITQSPKYLFRKEGQNVTLSCEQNLNHDAMYWYRQDPGQGLRLIYYSQIVNDFQKGDIAEGYSVSREKKESFPLTVTSAQKNPTAFYLCASSPRYQGVSDGYTFGSGTRLTVV.

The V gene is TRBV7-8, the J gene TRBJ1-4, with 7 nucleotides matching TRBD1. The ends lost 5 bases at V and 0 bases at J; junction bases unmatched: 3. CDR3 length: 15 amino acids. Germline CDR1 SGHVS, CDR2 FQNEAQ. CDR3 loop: CASSPGTATNEKLFF. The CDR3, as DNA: TGTGCCAGCAGCCCAGGGACAGCAACTAATGAAAAACTGTTTTTT.

This CDR3 reads CASSLGGQSYEQYF. CDR3 DNA sequence: TGTGCCAGCAGCTTAGGGGGACAGAGCTACGAGCAGTACTTC. The rearrangement uses TRBV7-8 and TRBJ2-7, with 7 bases that match TRBD1. The V segment lost 1 base and the J segment 3 bases; nucleotides outside the gene matches: 3. There are 14 residues in the CDR3. Per germline, CDR1 SGHVS and CDR2 FQNEAQ.

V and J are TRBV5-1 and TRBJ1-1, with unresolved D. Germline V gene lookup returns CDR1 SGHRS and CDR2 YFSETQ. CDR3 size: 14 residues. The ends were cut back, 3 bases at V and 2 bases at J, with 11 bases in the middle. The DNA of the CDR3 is TGCGCCAGCAGCTCTCCCGAAGGTAACACTGAAGCTTTCTTT. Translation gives CASSSPEGNTEAFF.